This T cell receptor beta chain was profiled in a study of T cells in Graves' hyperthyroidism and ophthalmopathy. Looking at the study overall: Prior to any treatment, at the point of initial diagnosis, peripheral blood was collected. Study-level findings and limits: Blood also contained most expanded thyroid clonotypes above 0.001. The authors' 13 V-J model separated ophthalmopathy from stable hyperthyroidism.

RNA transcripts were the template for amplifying TCR beta CDR3 regions. The HTBI primer set drove a first-round RT-PCR of the TCR CDR3. MiXCR, run by TCRdb on the multiplex PCR reads, gives a single entry per CDR3 protein. Among hundreds of thousands of distinct CDR3 sequences, approximately 15% were seen once, and the ten largest hold 9.5% to 13%. Patients were excluded because of uncontrolled infection, other autoimmune disease, pregnancy or lactation. The table lists this clonotype with a few counts. Its cognate antigen is unknown. CDR3 length: 14 amino acids. Trimming cost V 4 bases and J 4 bases; bases outside gene matches: 5. CDR1 and CDR2 (germline): DFQATT, SNEGSKA (reference sequence).

This TCR derives from a woman between 18 and 30 years old with Graves' hyperthyroidism. V and J are TRBV20-1 and TRBJ2-7; TRBD2 matches 12 bases. Sequencing used blood. CDR3 coding DNA: TGCAGTGCTACAGGGACTAGCGGGTTGTACGAGCAGTACTTC. It codes for CSATGTSGLYEQYF.